The rows below give T cell receptor beta chains drawn from one sample of a study of regulatory T cells in long-lasting Graves disease. MiXCR, applied by TCRdb to the multiplex PCR reads, yields one record per CDR3 protein. Of 450,000 to 700,000 distinct CDR3 sequences in the sample, roughly 14% are singletons; the top ten hold under 10%. The same sample was also used in a study of T cells in Graves' hyperthyroidism and ophthalmopathy.

Sample: peripheral blood mononuclear cells (PBMCs), taken at new diagnosis, from a patient treated with antithyroid drugs. These receptors originate from a man aged 25 to 45 with Graves disease. Each CDR3 is given with its conserved first and last residue. Each record gives: J gene, clone size, D gene, V gene, CDR3 protein, CDR3 DNA. D genes are given only for firm matches. A clone size is listed for some rows: how often the clone was seen (once, few, many), or a class if it is expanded.

TRBJ1-2	many	-	TRBV4-1	CASSQEGGTINYGYTF	TGCGCCAGCAGCCAAGAAGGTGGCACCATCAACTATGGCTACACCTTC
TRBJ1-1	many	-	TRBV5-1	CASSLRRDTEAFF	TGCGCCAGCAGCTTGAGAAGGGACACTGAAGCTTTCTTT
TRBJ2-3	many	-	TRBV7-6	CASSYSGVTDTQYF	TGTGCCAGCAGCTACTCGGGGGTCACAGATACGCAGTATTTT
TRBJ2-2	many	TRBD2	TRBV2	CASSESPSGRARELFF	TGTGCCAGCAGTGAATCCCCTAGCGGGAGGGCCCGGGAGCTGTTTTTT
TRBJ1-5	many	-	TRBV5-1	CASSFELDQPQHF	TGCGCCAGCAGCTTTGAGCTGGATCAGCCCCAGCATTTT
TRBJ1-2	many	-	TRBV29-1	CSVEAGTLNYGYTF	TGCAGCGTTGAAGCCGGGACCTTGAACTATGGCTACACCTTC
TRBJ2-7	few	TRBD1	TRBV3-1	CASSHPTGEKQYF	TGTGCCAGCAGCCACCCGACAGGGGAAAAGCAGTACTTC
TRBJ2-1	many	-	TRBV27	CASRRGTWGNNEQFF	TGTGCCAGCCGCCGTGGGACGTGGGGCAACAATGAGCAGTTCTTC
TRBJ2-4	-	TRBD1	TRBV10-1	CASTATGQLAKNIQYF	TGCGCCAGCACTGCGACAGGGCAATTAGCCAAAAACATTCAGTACTTC
TRBJ2-7	many	TRBD2	TRBV28	CASSRGAGGSF	TGTGCCAGCAGCCGAGGGGCGGGAGGCTCATTC
TRBJ1-6	many	-	TRBV2	CAKATQGRTALFHF	TGTGCCAAAGCCACGCAGGGGCGAACAGCCCTTTTCCACTTT
TRBJ2-7	-	TRBD1	TRBV10-1	CASSAQGAGYEQYF	TGCGCCAGCAGTGCGCAGGGGGCCGGCTACGAGCAGTACTTC
TRBJ1-1	many	-	TRBV11-2	CASSLDRGTEAFF	TGTGCCAGCAGCTTAGATCGGGGGACTGAAGCTTTCTTT
TRBJ2-7	many	TRBD2	TRBV20-1	CSALRRGGSEREQYF	TGCAGTGCCCTCCGGAGGGGCGGGAGTGAAAGGGAGCAGTACTTC
TRBJ1-5	-	-	TRBV27	CASSIQGLSQPQHF	TGTGCCAGCAGTATCCAAGGGCTGAGTCAGCCCCAGCATTTT
TRBJ2-1	many	TRBD2	TRBV24-1	CATSPRTSVALEQFF	TGTGCCACCAGTCCCAGGACTAGCGTCGCCCTTGAGCAGTTCTTC
TRBJ2-7	few	-	TRBV30	CASSRDIYGQYF	TGTGCCTCGTCCCGGGACATTTACGGGCAGTACTTC
TRBJ2-3	-	TRBD2	TRBV2	CARGREGLSDTQYF	TGTGCCCGGGGGCGGGAGGGCCTGTCCGATACGCAGTATTTT
TRBJ2-7	few	-	TRBV7-2	CASSLSPTYEQYF	TGTGCCAGCAGCTTATCACCGACCTACGAGCAGTACTTC
TRBJ2-3	-	TRBD2	TRBV6-1	CASSREGLAAWGTQYF	TGTGCCAGCAGTCGAGAGGGACTAGCGGCTTGGGGTACGCAGTATTTT
TRBJ2-1	few	TRBD2	TRBV27	CASSLGWREGYNEQFF	TGTGCCAGCAGTTTGGGATGGCGGGAGGGGTACAATGAGCAGTTCTTC
TRBJ2-7	many	-	TRBV5-1	CASSLEVINEQYF	TGCGCCAGCAGCTTGGAGGTAATTAACGAGCAGTACTTC
TRBJ2-2	few	TRBD2	TRBV7-8	CASSYAGTSDGELFF	TGTGCCAGCAGCTATGCCGGGACTAGCGACGGGGAGCTGTTTTTT
TRBJ1-1	-	TRBD1	TRBV30	CALTHQGAWTEAFF	TGTGCCTTGACCCACCAGGGGGCTTGGACTGAAGCTTTCTTT
TRBJ2-3	-	TRBD1	TRBV28	CASISYPQGAGGADTQYF	TGTGCCAGCATTTCGTATCCTCAGGGGGCTGGGGGAGCAGATACGCAGTATTTT
TRBJ2-7	-	-	TRBV3-1	CASTPSRGSYEQYF	TGTGCCAGCACCCCAAGTAGGGGGAGCTACGAGCAGTACTTC
TRBJ2-7	many	-	TRBV29-1	CSVELAVPYEQYF	TGCAGCGTTGAGTTAGCGGTACCCTACGAGCAGTACTTC
TRBJ2-1	many	TRBD2	TRBV20-1	CSARVAGDRGEQFF	TGCAGTGCTAGGGTAGCGGGAGATCGGGGTGAGCAGTTCTTC
TRBJ2-3	many	TRBD1	TRBV2	CASSPDRGPTDTQYF	TGTGCCAGCAGTCCAGACAGGGGGCCCACAGATACGCAGTATTTT
TRBJ2-2	-	-	TRBV3-1	CASSQRGSSNTGELFF	TGTGCCAGCAGCCAAAGGGGTAGCTCGAACACCGGGGAGCTGTTTTTT
TRBJ2-3	many	TRBD2	TRBV2	CASSGGGTSGSYTQYF	TGTGCCAGCAGTGGAGGGGGGACTAGCGGGAGCTATACGCAGTATTTT
TRBJ2-1	-	TRBD2	TRBV6-1	CASGQRVVAGVGEQFF	TGTGCCAGCGGACAACGGGTGGTAGCGGGAGTTGGAGAGCAGTTCTTC
TRBJ1-1	many	-	TRBV18	CASSQAEGTEAFF	TGTGCCAGCTCACAGGCGGAGGGTACTGAAGCTTTCTTT
TRBJ1-1	many	-	TRBV2	CASSETDLSSEAFF	TGTGCCAGCAGTGAAACAGATCTTTCTTCTGAAGCTTTCTTT
TRBJ2-3	-	-	TRBV5-8	CASSLGSNTQYF	TGTGCCAGCAGCTTGGGGTCTAATACGCAGTATTTT
TRBJ2-1	many	TRBD2	TRBV11-2	CASSIAGLAGNEQFF	TGTGCCAGCAGTATAGCGGGACTAGCGGGGAATGAGCAGTTCTTC
TRBJ2-4	many	TRBD2	TRBV15	CATSRAGTSGALENIQYF	TGTGCCACCAGCAGAGCCGGGACTAGCGGGGCTCTGGAAAACATTCAGTACTTC